Shown below are 22 T cell receptor beta chains from a single sample sequenced in a study of cytomegalovirus exposure and HLA in healthy donors. Primers: 60 Vbeta forward and 13 Jbeta reverse. Data came from immunoSEQ multiplex PCR; TCRdb stores just in-frame clones and leaves some out. The sample lists more than 95,000 clones; approximately 81% were seen once. Sequenced input: PBMCs. These receptor sequences come from a man younger than 35 in good health and CMV-seropositive.

The V and J genes are TRBV7-9 and TRBJ2-7, with 11 bases fitting TRBD1. Per the germline V gene, CDR1 is SEHNR and CDR2 is FQNEAQ (reference sequence). This CDR3 spans 16 amino acids. J lost 2 bases, V lost 2 bases, and 5 bases had no gene match. The CDR3, as DNA: TGTGCCAGCAGCTTAAACTCGGGACAGGGGGCCTACGAGCAGTACTTC. Encoded protein: CASSLNSGQGAYEQYF.

This chain links TRBV7-2 with TRBJ1-6, with D uncertain. V lost 5 bases and J lost 8, with 10 bases in between. The length of the CDR3 is 13 residues. CDR1 and CDR2 from the germline V gene are SGHTA and FQGNSA. In nucleotides, the CDR3 is TGTGCCAGCAGCGCGTCCACGGATTCACCCCTCCACTTT. The encoded protein is CASSASTDSPLHF. Filled out from reference TRBV7-2 and TRBJ1-6, the complete variable domain reads GAGVSQSPSNKVTEKGKDVELRCDPISGHTALYWYRQSLGQGLEFLIYFQGNSAPDKSGLPSDRFSAERTGGSVSTLTIQRTQQEDSAVYLCASSASTDSPLHFGNGTRLTVT.

The rearrangement uses TRBV5-6 and TRBJ2-7, with D possibly being TRBD2 (5 bases). Germline V gene data show CDR1 as SGHDT and CDR2 as YYEEEE. The CDR3 contains 15 residues. Trimming removed 1 base from V and 0 bases from J, with 11 bases in between. The CDR3 DNA reads TGTGCCAGCAGCTTGTTCGCGGGTTCCTCCTACGAGCAGTACTTC. Amino acids: CASSLFAGSSYEQYF. Full variable domain (missing parts from reference TRBV5-6 and TRBJ2-7): DAGVTQSPTHLIKTRGQQVTLRCSPKSGHDTVSWYQQALGQGPQFIFQYYEEEERQRGNFPDRFSGHQFPNYSSELNVNALLLGDSALYLCASSLFAGSSYEQYFGPGTRLTVT.

The chain carries TRBV5-6 and TRBJ1-2; TRBD1 aligns across 8 bases. The CDR3 covers 14 residues. Unmatched junction bases numbered 5, after V lost 0 bases and J lost 7 bases. From germline, CDR1 is SGHDT and CDR2 YYEEEE. The CDR3, as DNA: TGTGCCAGCAGCTTGGCCCCAGGGGGCGGTGGCTACACCTTC. Translation: CASSLAPGGGGYTF. The full variable domain, its missing parts supplied by reference TRBV5-6 and TRBJ1-2, is DAGVTQSPTHLIKTRGQQVTLRCSPKSGHDTVSWYQQALGQGPQFIFQYYEEEERQRGNFPDRFSGHQFPNYSSELNVNALLLGDSALYLCASSLAPGGGGYTFGSGTRLTVV.

V gene TRBV9 combines with J gene TRBJ2-5, with 9 bases that match TRBD2. CDR1 and CDR2 from the germline V gene are SGDLS and YYNGEE. CDR3 length: 16 amino acids. Trimming at V came to 2 bases and at J to 9 bases, leaving 14 bases not matched to a gene. For the CDR3, the DNA is TGTGCCAGCAGCGTCAGTGCTAGCGGGGCCGGGGGGGCCCAGTACTTC. Translating gives CASSVSASGAGGAQYF.

The CDR3 protein is CASSVTQGREQYF. The DNA for the CDR3 is TGTGCCAGCAGTGTTACACAGGGTCGGGAGCAGTACTTC. V usage is TRBV27 and J usage is TRBJ2-7; weak D call: TRBD1 (6 bases). Germline V gene data show CDR1 as MNHEY and CDR2 as SMNVEV (reference sequence). Trimming removed 5 bases at V and 7 bases at J, with 15 bases between. This CDR3 is 13 amino acids long.

The gene calls are TRBV18 and TRBJ2-5, with D possibly being TRBD2 (5 bases). V was clipped by 4 bases and J by 4 bases, with 7 bases between them. Germline loops: CDR1 KGHSH, CDR2 LQKENI. This CDR3 contains 12 residues. This CDR3 reads CASSQAGETQYF. CDR3 DNA: TGTGCCAGCTCACAGGCGGGAGAGACCCAGTACTTC.

This clone has a handful of counts. The rearrangement joins TRBV11-2 to TRBJ1-4; D is uncertain. Trimming cost V 1 base and J 3 bases, with 6 bases left between them. CDR3 size: 14 residues. The germline V gene encodes CDR1 SGHAT and CDR2 FQNNGV. In DNA, the CDR3 is TGTGCCAGCAGCTTAGCGGTTGCTAATGAAAAACTGTTTTTT. Amino acids: CASSLAVANEKLFF.

The chain joins TRBV7-9 to TRBJ1-2; possibly TRBD1 for D (5 bases). Germline CDR1 SEHNR, CDR2 FQNEAQ (reference sequence). The V end lost 0 bases, the J end lost 7 bases, and 9 bases lay between the germline ends. CDR3 length: 13 residues. CDR3 bases: TGTGCCAGCAGCTTAGCGACCCAGGGTGGCTACACCTTC. This codes for CASSLATQGGYTF. The complete variable domain, with remaining parts taken from reference TRBV7-9 and TRBJ1-2, reads DTGVSQNPRHKITKRGQNVTFRCDPISEHNRLYWYRQTLGQGPEFLTYFQNEAQLEKSRLLSDRFSAERPKGSFSTLEIQRTEQGDSAMYLCASSLATQGGYTFGSGTRLTVV.

The V gene is TRBV6-5, the J gene TRBJ1-6; the D gene is possibly TRBD1 (6 bases). The ends were cut back, 5 bases at V and 8 bases at J, with 13 bases in the middle. The CDR3 sequence is 14 residues long. CDR1 and CDR2 from the germline V gene are MNHEY and SVGAGI. The CDR3 here is CASSRGSADSPLHF. The CDR3 coding sequence is TGTGCCAGCAGTAGGGGGTCGGCCGATTCACCCCTCCACTTT.

The rearrangement links TRBV13 to TRBJ2-7; the match to TRBD1 covers 12 bases. CDR3 length: 14 amino acids. Germline V gene data show CDR1 as PRHDT and CDR2 as FYEKMQ (reference sequence). V was clipped by 4 bases and J by 5 bases; unmatched bases: 3. The chain's CDR3 is CASSSRDRGHEQYF. CDR3 nucleotides: TGTGCCAGCAGCTCCCGGGACAGGGGGCACGAGCAGTACTTC.

This clone was seen just once. The chain is built from TRBV29-1 and TRBJ2-7; tentatively, D is TRBD2 (6 bases). The CDR3 runs 13 residues. Germline V CDR1 and CDR2: SQVTM, ANQGSEA. Trimming removed 7 bases at V and 3 bases at J, with 16 bases between. The CDR3 DNA reads as TGCAGCGCCACGGAGGGGACCTACTACGAGCAGTACTTC. It translates to CSATEGTYYEQYF.

The J gene is TRBJ2-1, the V gene TRBV7-2; D may be TRBD2 (7 bases). Germline V gives CDR1 SGHTA, CDR2 FQGNSA. V lost 5 bases, J lost 1 base, and 21 bases lay in between. The length of the CDR3 is 18 residues. CDR3 loop: CASSPRGGGTMSYNEQFF. The DNA for the CDR3 is TGTGCCAGCAGCCCTAGGGGGGGTGGGACAATGTCCTACAATGAGCAGTTCTTC.

The chain combines TRBV30 with TRBJ1-5; D perhaps matches TRBD1 (6 bases). This CDR3 has 15 amino acids. V was clipped by 2 bases and J by 0 bases, with 11 bases between them. Germline V lookup: CDR1 GTSNPN, CDR2 SVGIG (reference sequence). CDR3 DNA sequence: TGTGCCTGGAGTCCCGGACAGTCTAGCAATCAGCCCCAGCATTTT. Translated, it gives CAWSPGQSSNQPQHF.

This clone was detected a few times. The chain joins TRBV4-3 to TRBJ1-6, with D possibly being TRBD1 (5 bases). V lost 0 bases and J lost 13, with 10 bases in between. From germline, CDR1 is LGHNA and CDR2 YSLEER. This CDR3 contains 13 residues. CDR3 protein: CASSQDRAQPLHF. CDR3 nucleotides: TGCGCCAGCAGCCAAGACAGGGCCCAGCCCCTCCACTTT.

This clone was seen a few times. The chain recombines TRBV18 with TRBJ2-7, with TRBD1 identical over 9 bases. CDR3 length: 17 residues. Per germline, CDR1 KGHSH and CDR2 LQKENI. J lost 2 bases, V lost 3 bases, and 11 bases had no gene match. CDR3 region: CASSPTQVGQGTYEQYF. CDR3 coding DNA: TGTGCCAGCTCACCGACCCAGGTCGGACAGGGGACCTACGAGCAGTACTTC.

This clone occurred once. The V gene is TRBV4-3, the J gene TRBJ2-2; 7 nucleotides align to TRBD2. The CDR3 is 18 residues long. V gave up 2 bases and J gave up 4 bases; unmatched junction bases: 13. The germline V gene encodes CDR1 LGHNA and CDR2 YSLEER. The CDR3: CASSQTEWGGSPTGELFF. The CDR3 bases are TGCGCCAGCAGCCAAACGGAATGGGGCGGGAGCCCCACCGGGGAGCTGTTTTTT.

In this sample, this clone turned up once. This chain connects TRBV4-3 to TRBJ2-1, with a tentative D call TRBD2 (5 bases). This CDR3 is 15 amino acids long. The ends were cut back, 4 bases at V and 6 bases at J, with 16 bases in the middle. Per the germline V gene, CDR1 is LGHNA and CDR2 is YSLEER. CDR3 sequence (DNA): TGCGCCAGCAGCCCGGGGTTACGTCGGTCCAATGAGCAGTTCTTC. As protein: CASSPGLRRSNEQFF.

This sequence joins TRBV19 and TRBJ2-7; no definite D call. The CDR3 totals 13 residues. The ends were cut back, 4 bases at V and 1 base at J, with 8 bases in the middle. Germline CDR1 LNHDA, CDR2 SQIVND (reference sequence). CDR3: CASSTTESYEQYF. The CDR3 DNA follows: TGTGCCAGTAGTACCACTGAGTCCTACGAGCAGTACTTC.

The chain uses TRBV5-6 and TRBJ2-6; weak D call: TRBD1 (6 bases). V lost 3 bases and J 0 bases, leaving 16 bases between the germline ends. The CDR3 spans 18 residues. Germline V gene sequence: CDR1 SGHDT, CDR2 YYEEEE. The chain's CDR3 is CASSSQGWTSSGANVLTF. In DNA, the CDR3 is TGTGCCAGCAGCTCACAGGGTTGGACGAGCTCTGGGGCCAACGTCCTGACTTTC.

A few counts support this clone. The genes are TRBV4-1 and TRBJ1-2; 8 bases fit TRBD1. Germline V gives CDR1 MGHRA, CDR2 YSYEKL. CDR3 size: 17 residues. Losses at the gene ends were 3 bases for V and 6 bases for J; bases not matched to a gene: 15. CDR3 residues: CASSQITDRGSQDGYTF. The CDR3 DNA reads TGCGCCAGCAGCCAGATCACTGACAGGGGCAGTCAGGATGGCTACACCTTC.

The chain has TRBV15 and TRBJ2-5, with D perhaps TRBD1 (6 bases). Germline V CDR1 and CDR2: LNHNV, YYDKDF (reference sequence). Trimming removed 0 bases from V and 11 bases from J, with 19 bases in between. The CDR3 is 15 amino acids. This CDR3 reads CATSRDPRGHNQQYF. Here the CDR3 DNA reads TGTGCCACCAGCAGAGACCCCCGGGGACACAATCAGCAGTACTTC. The full variable domain, in which reference TRBV15 and TRBJ2-5 provide the parts outside the CDR3, is DAMVIQNPRYQVTQFGKPVTLSCSQTLNHNVMYWYQQKSSQAPKLLFHYYDKDFNNEADTPDNFQSRRPNTSFCFLDIRSPGLGDTAMYLCATSRDPRGHNQQYFGPGTRLLVL.